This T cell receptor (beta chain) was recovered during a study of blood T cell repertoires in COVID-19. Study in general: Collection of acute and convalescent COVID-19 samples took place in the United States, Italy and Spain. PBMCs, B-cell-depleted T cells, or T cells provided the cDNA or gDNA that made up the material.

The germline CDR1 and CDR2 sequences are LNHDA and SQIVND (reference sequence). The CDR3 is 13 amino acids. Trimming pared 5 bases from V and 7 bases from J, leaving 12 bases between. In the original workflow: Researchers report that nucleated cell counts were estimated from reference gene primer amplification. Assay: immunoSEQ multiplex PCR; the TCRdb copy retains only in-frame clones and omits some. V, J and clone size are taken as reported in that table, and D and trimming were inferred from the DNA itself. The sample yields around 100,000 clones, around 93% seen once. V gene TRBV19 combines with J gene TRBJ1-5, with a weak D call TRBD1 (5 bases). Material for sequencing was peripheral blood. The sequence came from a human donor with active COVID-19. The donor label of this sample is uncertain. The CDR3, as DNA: TGTGCCAGTAGTTATGGGGGAGGGCAGCCCCAGCATTTT. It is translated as CASSYGGGQPQHF.